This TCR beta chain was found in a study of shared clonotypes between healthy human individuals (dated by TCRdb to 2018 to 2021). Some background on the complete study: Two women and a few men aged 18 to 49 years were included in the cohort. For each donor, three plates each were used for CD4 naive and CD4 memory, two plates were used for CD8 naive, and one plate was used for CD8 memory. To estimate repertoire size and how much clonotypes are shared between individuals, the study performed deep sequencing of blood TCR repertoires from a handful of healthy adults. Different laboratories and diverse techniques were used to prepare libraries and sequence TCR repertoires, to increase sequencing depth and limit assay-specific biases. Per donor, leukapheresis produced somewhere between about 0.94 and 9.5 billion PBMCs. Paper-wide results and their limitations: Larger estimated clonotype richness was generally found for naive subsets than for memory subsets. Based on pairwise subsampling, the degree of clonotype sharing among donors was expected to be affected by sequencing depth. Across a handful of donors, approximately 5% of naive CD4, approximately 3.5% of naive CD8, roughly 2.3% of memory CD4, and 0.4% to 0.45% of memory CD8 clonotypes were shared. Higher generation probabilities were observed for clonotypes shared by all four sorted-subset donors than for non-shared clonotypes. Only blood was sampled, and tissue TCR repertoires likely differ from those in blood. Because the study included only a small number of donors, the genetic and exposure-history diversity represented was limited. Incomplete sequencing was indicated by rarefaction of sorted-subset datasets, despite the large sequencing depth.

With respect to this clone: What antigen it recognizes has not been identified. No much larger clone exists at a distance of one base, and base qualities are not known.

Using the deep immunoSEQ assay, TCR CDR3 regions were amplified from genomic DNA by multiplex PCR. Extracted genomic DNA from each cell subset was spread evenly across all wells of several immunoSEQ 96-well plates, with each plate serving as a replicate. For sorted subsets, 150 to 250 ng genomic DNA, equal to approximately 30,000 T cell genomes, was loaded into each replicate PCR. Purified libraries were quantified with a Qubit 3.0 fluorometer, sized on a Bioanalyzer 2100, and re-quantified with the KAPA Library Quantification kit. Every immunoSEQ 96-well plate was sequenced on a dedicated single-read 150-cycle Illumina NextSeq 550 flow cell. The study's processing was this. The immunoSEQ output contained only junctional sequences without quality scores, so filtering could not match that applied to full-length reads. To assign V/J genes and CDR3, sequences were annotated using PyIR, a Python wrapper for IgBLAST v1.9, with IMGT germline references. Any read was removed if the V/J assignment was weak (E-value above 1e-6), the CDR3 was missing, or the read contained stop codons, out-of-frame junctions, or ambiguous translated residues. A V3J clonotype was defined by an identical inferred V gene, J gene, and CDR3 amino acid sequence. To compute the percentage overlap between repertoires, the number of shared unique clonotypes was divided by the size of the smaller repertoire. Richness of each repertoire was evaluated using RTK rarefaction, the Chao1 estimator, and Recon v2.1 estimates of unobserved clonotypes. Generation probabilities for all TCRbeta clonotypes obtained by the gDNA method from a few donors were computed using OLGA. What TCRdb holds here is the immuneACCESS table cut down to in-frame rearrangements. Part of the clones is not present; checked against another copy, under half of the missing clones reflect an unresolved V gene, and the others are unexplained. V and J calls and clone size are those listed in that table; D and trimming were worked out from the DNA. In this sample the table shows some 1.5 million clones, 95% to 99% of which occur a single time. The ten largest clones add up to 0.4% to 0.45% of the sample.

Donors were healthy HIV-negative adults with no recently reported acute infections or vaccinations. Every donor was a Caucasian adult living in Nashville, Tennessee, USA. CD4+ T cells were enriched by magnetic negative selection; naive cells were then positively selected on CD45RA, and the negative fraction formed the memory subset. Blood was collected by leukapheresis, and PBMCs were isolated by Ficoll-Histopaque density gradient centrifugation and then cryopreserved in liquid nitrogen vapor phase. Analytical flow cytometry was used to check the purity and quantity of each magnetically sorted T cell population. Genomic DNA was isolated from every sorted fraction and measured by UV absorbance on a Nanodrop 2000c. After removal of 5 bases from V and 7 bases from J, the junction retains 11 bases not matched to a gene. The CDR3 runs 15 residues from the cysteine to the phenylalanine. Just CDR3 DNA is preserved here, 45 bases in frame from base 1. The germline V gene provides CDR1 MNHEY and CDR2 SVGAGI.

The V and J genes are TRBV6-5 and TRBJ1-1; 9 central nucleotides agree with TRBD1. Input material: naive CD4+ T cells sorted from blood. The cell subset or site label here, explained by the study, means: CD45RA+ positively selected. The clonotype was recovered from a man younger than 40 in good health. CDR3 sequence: CASSPSGGTGNEAFF. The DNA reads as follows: TGTGCCAGCAGTCCCTCAGGTGGGACAGGGAATGAAGCTTTCTTT.